This entry features one T cell receptor (beta chain) sequence. The antigen it recognizes is unknown. No much larger clone is present one base from it, and per-base qualities are unavailable. Every donor was a healthy Caucasian. The twin cohort comprised three pairs of female monozygotic twins, all aged about 18 to 30 years. RNA for TCR libraries was isolated from peripheral blood mononuclear cells. From the cysteine through the phenylalanine, the CDR3 covers 12 amino acids. Only CDR3 DNA remains: 36 bases, in frame from the first base. V gives up 4 bases and J gives up 9 bases, and the segment between their germline ends measures 10 bases. The CDR1 and CDR2 encoded by the germline V gene are MNHEY and SVGAGI. The library was generated by 5' RACE. The listed sequencing device is Illumina HiSeq 2000. Template switching introduced a universal primer binding site; the final cDNA contained a unique molecular identifier, enabling accurate counting of TCR cDNA molecules. Specific primers in the conserved constant-segment region were used to synthesize first-strand cDNA for TCR alpha and beta chains. To control for contamination, every cDNA library carried two barcodes: a SMART-Mk sample barcode plus Illumina barcodes. TruSeq adapter sequences along with Illumina sample barcodes were introduced in two successive PCR steps. The TCR alpha and beta cDNA libraries were sequenced on the Illumina HiSeq platform using custom primers. Per the authors' processing: MiGEC processed the raw reads to extract unique molecular identifiers, while MiXCR was used to determine the CDR3 positions. For each individual, recombination models were inferred using an EM algorithm with the repgenHMM and IGoR tools. The analysis of shared clonotypes was done with the tcR package in R, with sharing normalized by the product of cloneset sizes. To study raw recombination free of thymic and clonal selection effects, out-of-frame nonproductive sequences were analyzed. Using fastp trimming at Q25 and MiXCR clonotype assembly, TCRdb reanalyzed the public sequencing data and kept in-frame beta chains. Rows merge per CDR3 protein into single entries with the most common DNA and genes. Clone size and V and J calls follow TCRdb, not the original study. For this sample there are 700,000 to 950,000 distinct CDR3 sequences; 9% to 15% appear just once. The ten top clones hold around 1.5% of the sample.

This sample was taken from a study of identical twins (dated by TCRdb to 2016 to 2017). Study-level background: TCR alpha and beta repertoires from monozygotic twins, unrelated adults of various ages and cord blood were deep-sequenced to test whether fetal clonotypes persist. Replicate twin experiments were performed at different times using different library preparation protocols to rule out contamination.

Broader findings and caveats from the paper: Zero-insertion analyses could be partly confounded by invariant T cells such as MAIT and iNKT, though diverse VJ usage argued against such confounding for most clonotypes. Compared with coincidental sharing between unrelated individuals, out-of-frame TCR alpha sequences shared between twins showed an excess of sequences with low generation probability. Because the same donors could not be followed over many years, the conclusions depended on cross-sectional statistical analysis. Recombination models systematically underestimated out-of-frame TCR alpha sharing in monozygotic twins but agreed with sharing between unrelated individuals. Abundant cord blood beta clonotypes had fewer insertions, young adult naive repertoires showed a similar but weaker trend, and memory repertoires showed no such trend. Excess twin sharing in beta out-of-frame sequences was weaker because fewer shared sequences lowered the signal-to-noise ratio.

The same data also contributed to another study, on yellow fever vaccine responses in identical twins. According to the second study: According to the authors, the vaccine-induced T cell response in identical twins seemed to be partly convergent and partly specific to each individual. The study precisely tracked vaccine-responding T cell clones in identical twins.

This clonotype was obtained from a woman between 18 and 29 years old in good health. Here the chain combines TRBV6-5 and TRBJ1-5; no D gene call is confident. Sequenced sample: PBMCs. The nucleotide sequence reads TGTGCCAGCAGTTCTCCTTGGGGGCCCCAGCATTTT. Its coded protein is CASSSPWGPQHF.